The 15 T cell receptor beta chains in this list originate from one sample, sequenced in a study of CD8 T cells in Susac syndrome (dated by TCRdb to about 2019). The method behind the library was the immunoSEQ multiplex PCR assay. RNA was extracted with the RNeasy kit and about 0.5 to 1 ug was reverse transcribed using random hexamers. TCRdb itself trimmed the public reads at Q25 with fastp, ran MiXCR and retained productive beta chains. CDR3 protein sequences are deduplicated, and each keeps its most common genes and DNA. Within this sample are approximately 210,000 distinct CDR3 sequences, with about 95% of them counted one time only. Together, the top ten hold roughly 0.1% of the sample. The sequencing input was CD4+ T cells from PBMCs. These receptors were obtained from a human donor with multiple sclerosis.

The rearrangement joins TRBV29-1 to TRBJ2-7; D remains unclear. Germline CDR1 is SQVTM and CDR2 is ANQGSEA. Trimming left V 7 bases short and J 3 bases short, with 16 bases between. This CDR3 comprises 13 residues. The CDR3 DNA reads TGCAGCGCCGGGTCGTCCTACCACTACGAGCAGTACTTC. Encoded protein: CSAGSSYHYEQYF.

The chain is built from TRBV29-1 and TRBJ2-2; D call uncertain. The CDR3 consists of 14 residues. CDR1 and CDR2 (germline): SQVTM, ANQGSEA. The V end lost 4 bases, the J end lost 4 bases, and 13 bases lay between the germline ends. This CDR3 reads CSVAGSFPTGELFF. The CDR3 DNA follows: TGCAGCGTTGCAGGAAGTTTCCCCACCGGGGAGCTGTTTTTT.

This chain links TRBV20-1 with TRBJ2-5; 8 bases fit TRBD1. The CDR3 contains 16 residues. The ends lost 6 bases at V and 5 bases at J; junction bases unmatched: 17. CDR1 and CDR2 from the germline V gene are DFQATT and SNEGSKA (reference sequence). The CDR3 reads CSAVQRSDRVRETQYF. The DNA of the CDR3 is TGCAGTGCCGTACAGCGATCGGACAGGGTCCGGGAGACCCAGTACTTC.

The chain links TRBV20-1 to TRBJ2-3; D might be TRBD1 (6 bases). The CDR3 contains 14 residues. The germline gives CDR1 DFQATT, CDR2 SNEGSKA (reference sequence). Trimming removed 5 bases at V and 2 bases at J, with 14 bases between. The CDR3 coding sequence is TGCAGTGCTTCCTTTTTGGGGGCCACAGATACGCAGTATTTT. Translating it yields CSASFLGATDTQYF.

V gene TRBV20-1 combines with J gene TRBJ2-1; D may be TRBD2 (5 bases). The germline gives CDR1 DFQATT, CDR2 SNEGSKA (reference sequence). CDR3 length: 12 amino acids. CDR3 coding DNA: TGCAGACTGGACCGCGGGCCCAATGAGCAGTTCTTC. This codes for CRLDRGPNEQFF.

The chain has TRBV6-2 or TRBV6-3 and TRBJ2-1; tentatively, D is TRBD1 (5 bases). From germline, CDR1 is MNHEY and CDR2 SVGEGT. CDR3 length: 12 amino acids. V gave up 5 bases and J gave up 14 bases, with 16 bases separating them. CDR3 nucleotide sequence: TGTGCCAGCAGTCAGGGATCAGCGAGGAAGTTCTTC. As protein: CASSQGSARKFF.

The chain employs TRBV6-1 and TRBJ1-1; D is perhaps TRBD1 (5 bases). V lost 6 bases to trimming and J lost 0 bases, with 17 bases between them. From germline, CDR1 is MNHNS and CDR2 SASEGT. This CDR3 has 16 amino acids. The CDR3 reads CASSPHQGKMNTEAFF. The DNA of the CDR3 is TGTGCCAGCAGCCCTCACCAGGGTAAAATGAACACTGAAGCTTTCTTT.

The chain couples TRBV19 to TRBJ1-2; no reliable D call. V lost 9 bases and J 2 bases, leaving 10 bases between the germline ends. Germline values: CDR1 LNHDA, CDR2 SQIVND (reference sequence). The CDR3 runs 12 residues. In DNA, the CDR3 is TGTGCCAGCCGACACGACAACTATGGCTACACCTTC. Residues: CASRHDNYGYTF.

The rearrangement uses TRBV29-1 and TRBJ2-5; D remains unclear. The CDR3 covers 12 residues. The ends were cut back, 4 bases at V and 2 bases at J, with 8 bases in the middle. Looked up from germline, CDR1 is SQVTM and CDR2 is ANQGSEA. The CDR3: CSVVGFQETQYF. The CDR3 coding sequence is TGCAGCGTTGTGGGCTTTCAAGAGACCCAGTACTTC.

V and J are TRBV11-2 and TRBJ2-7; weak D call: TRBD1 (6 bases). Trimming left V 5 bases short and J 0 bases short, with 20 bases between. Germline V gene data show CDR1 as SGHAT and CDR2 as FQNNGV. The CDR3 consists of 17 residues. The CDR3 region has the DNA TGTGCCAGCAGCCTACGACAGGCCGCTCAGACCTCCTACGAGCAGTACTTC. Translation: CASSLRQAAQTSYEQYF.

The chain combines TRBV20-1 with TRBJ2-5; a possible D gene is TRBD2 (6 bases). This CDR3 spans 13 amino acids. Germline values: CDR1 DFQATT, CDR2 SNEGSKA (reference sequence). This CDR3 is CSVTPPGSGAQYF. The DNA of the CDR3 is TGCAGCGTAACCCCCCCCGGGAGTGGGGCCCAGTACTTC.

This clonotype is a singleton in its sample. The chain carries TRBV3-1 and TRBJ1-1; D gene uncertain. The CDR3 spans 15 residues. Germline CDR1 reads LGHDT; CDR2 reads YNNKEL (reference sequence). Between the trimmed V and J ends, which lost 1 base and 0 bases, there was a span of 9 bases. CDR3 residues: CASSQGSSMNTEAFF. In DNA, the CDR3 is TGTGCCAGCAGCCAAGGGTCATCCATGAACACTGAAGCTTTCTTT.

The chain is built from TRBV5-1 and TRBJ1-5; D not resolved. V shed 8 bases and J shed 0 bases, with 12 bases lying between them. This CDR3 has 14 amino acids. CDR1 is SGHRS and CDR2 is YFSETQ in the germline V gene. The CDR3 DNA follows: TGCGCCAGGAGATCCAGGAATAGCAATCAGCCCCAGCATTTT. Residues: CARRSRNSNQPQHF.

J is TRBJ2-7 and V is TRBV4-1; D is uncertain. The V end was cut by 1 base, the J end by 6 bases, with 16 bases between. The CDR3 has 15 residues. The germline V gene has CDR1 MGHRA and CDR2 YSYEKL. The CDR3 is CASSQVGVRMGEQYF. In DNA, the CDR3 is TGCGCCAGCAGCCAAGTTGGGGTCAGGATGGGCGAGCAGTACTTC.

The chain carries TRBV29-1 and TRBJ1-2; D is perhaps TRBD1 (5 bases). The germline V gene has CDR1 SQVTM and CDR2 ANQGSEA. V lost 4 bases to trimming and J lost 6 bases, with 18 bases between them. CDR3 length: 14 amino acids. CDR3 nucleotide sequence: TGCAGCGTTGTAATCGACAGCATCTACAATGGCTACACCTTC. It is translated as CSVVIDSIYNGYTF.